Presented here are 25 T cell receptor beta chains from one specimen sequenced in a study of beta chain features in type 1 diabetes. Isolated RNA was reverse transcribed in full, so expressed TCRB transcripts were sequenced. The data were produced by immunoSEQ multiplex PCR, yet TCRdb's version contains in-frame clones alone and is incomplete. The repertoire holds around 340,000 clones, around 9% seen once, with around 1% in the top ten. The study's findings and limits: Among patients with Type 1 diabetes, TCRB CDR3s were moderately but significantly shorter in every one of the four CD4+ subsets.

No antigen has been assigned to these receptors. The material sequenced was central memory CD4+ T cells from blood. The receptors derive from a man aged 30 to 39 with type 1 diabetes.

In its sample, this clone was seen a few times. The chain is built from TRBV7-2 and TRBJ2-1; D is perhaps TRBD1 (6 bases). Trimming left V 5 bases short and J 9 bases short, with 14 bases between. Germline V gene sequence: CDR1 SGHTA, CDR2 FQGNSA. There are 13 residues in the CDR3. The DNA for the CDR3 is TGTGCCAGCAGCCCCCTTAGCAGGGGTGAGCAGTTCTTC. It translates to CASSPLSRGEQFF.

In this sample, this clone turned up a few times. The rearrangement links TRBV2 to TRBJ1-5, with D tentatively TRBD1 (6 bases). The CDR3 is made up of 14 amino acids. Germline CDR1 reads SNHLY; CDR2 reads FYNNEI. With 7 bases removed from V and 0 bases from J, the gap between germline ends came to 10 bases. CDR3 bases: TGTGCCAGCACCGGACAGAATAGCAATCAGCCCCAGCATTTT. Residues: CASTGQNSNQPQHF.

This clone was recorded many times. V and J are TRBV5-6 and TRBJ1-2, with TRBD1 as a possible D gene (6 bases). CDR1 and CDR2 (germline): SGHDT, YYEEEE. This CDR3 is 14 amino acids long. V gave up 2 bases and J gave up 8 bases, with 16 bases separating them. The CDR3 DNA sequence: TGTGCCAGCAGCTTCAAGACAGGATCGGGAGGCTACACCTTC. Amino acids: CASSFKTGSGGYTF.

This clone occurred many times. Other DNA sequences in the sample encode the same CDR3. The CDR3 DNA is TGCGCCAGCAGCTTGGGGACTAGCGGGGGGCCCGAGGATACGCAGTATTTT. This sequence encodes CASSLGTSGGPEDTQYF. This chain links TRBV5-1 with TRBJ2-3; TRBD2 aligns across 14 bases. Germline CDR1 is SGHRS and CDR2 is YFSETQ. Trimming took 0 bases from V and 6 from J; bases not matched to a gene: 6. The CDR3 runs 17 residues.

The table lists this clone with a count of one. The chain has TRBV7-8 and TRBJ2-1, with unresolved D. The CDR3 runs 16 residues. The germline V gene encodes CDR1 SGHVS and CDR2 FQNEAQ. V lost 3 bases and J 0 bases, leaving 12 bases between the germline ends. CDR3 DNA: TGTGCCAGCAGCTTCTCACCTCGGAACTCCTACAATGAGCAGTTCTTC. Its protein product is CASSFSPRNSYNEQFF.

The rearrangement joins TRBV11-2 to TRBJ2-7, with 8 bases identical to TRBD1. Per the germline V gene, CDR1 is SGHAT and CDR2 is FQNNGV. V gave up 1 base and J gave up 9 bases; unmatched junction bases: 5. The CDR3 has 13 residues. CDR3 loop: CASSLVGQGVQYF. Written as DNA, the CDR3 is TGTGCCAGCAGCTTAGTAGGACAGGGAGTGCAGTACTTC.

This sequence joins TRBV5-6 and TRBJ1-2, with D hard to call. Trimming shortened V by 0 bases and J by 8 bases, and 5 bases separated the two germline ends. The CDR3 is made up of 11 amino acids. CDR1 and CDR2 from the germline V gene are SGHDT and YYEEEE. CDR3 sequence reads: CASSLGPGYTF. The CDR3 bases are TGTGCCAGCAGCTTGGGCCCCGGCTACACCTTC.

This chain uses TRBV18 with TRBJ2-6; 7 bases map to TRBD1. V shed 3 bases and J 4 bases; nucleotides not matched to a gene: 9. The CDR3 has 17 amino acids. Per germline, CDR1 KGHSH and CDR2 LQKENI. The CDR3, as DNA: TGTGCCAGCTCACCCGGACAGGCCTTGATGGGGGCCAACGTCCTGACTTTC. This sequence encodes CASSPGQALMGANVLTF.

The chain uses TRBV5-6 and TRBJ1-1, with D perhaps matching TRBD1 (5 bases). V lost 1 base and J 1 base, leaving 11 bases between the germline ends. Germline V gene sequence: CDR1 SGHDT, CDR2 YYEEEE. The CDR3 spans 15 residues. CDR3: CASSLYNRPNTEAFF. The CDR3 coding sequence is TGTGCCAGCAGCTTGTATAACAGGCCGAACACTGAAGCTTTCTTT.

In its sample, this clone was seen a few times. Other DNA sequences in the sample encode the same CDR3. The chain uses TRBV9 and TRBJ2-3; D unresolved. Per germline, CDR1 SGDLS and CDR2 YYNGEE. The CDR3 loop spans 14 amino acids. Trimming left V 2 bases short and J 0 bases short, with 7 bases between. DNA of the CDR3: TGTGCCAGCAGCGTGACGTTAAGCACAGATACGCAGTATTTT. Amino acid sequence: CASSVTLSTDTQYF. Using reference TRBV9 and TRBJ2-3 for the parts outside the CDR3, the full variable domain is DSGVTQTPKHLITATGQRVTLRCSPRSGDLSVYWYQQSLDQGLQFLIQYYNGEERAKGNILERFSAQQFPDLHSELNLSSLELGDSALYFCASSVTLSTDTQYFGPGTRLTVL.

The genes are TRBV18 and TRBJ2-2, with TRBD2 as a possible D gene (5 bases). The CDR3 spans 15 residues. Germline lookup yields CDR1 KGHSH and CDR2 LQKENI. The V and J ends lost 3 bases and 0 bases respectively, with 8 bases between them. CDR3 in DNA: TGTGCCAGCTCACCCGACTACCCGAACACCGGGGAGCTGTTTTTT. Protein: CASSPDYPNTGELFF.

V is TRBV5-1 and J is TRBJ2-7; D is unresolved. CDR3 size: 13 residues. V gave up 2 bases and J gave up 3 bases, with 9 bases separating them. The V gene's germline CDR1 is SGHRS and CDR2 YFSETQ. The CDR3 sequence is CASSFSSFYEQYF. The CDR3 nucleotides read TGCGCCAGCAGCTTCTCCAGCTTCTACGAGCAGTACTTC.

This clone was counted a few times. The rearrangement uses TRBV5-1 and TRBJ2-1, with D perhaps TRBD1 (6 bases). The CDR3 extends over 14 amino acids. Per the germline V gene, CDR1 is SGHRS and CDR2 is YFSETQ. V lost 4 bases to trimming and J lost 2 bases, with 10 bases between them. This chain's CDR3 is CASSHGDTYNEQFF. CDR3 DNA: TGCGCCAGCAGCCACGGGGACACCTACAATGAGCAGTTCTTC. Based on the CDR3 plus reference TRBV5-1 and TRBJ2-1, the full variable domain is KAGVTQTPRYLIKTRGQQVTLSCSPISGHRSVSWYQQTPGQGLQFLFEYFSETQRNKGNFPGRFSGRQFSNSRSEMNVSTLELGDSALYLCASSHGDTYNEQFFGPGTRLTVL.

This clone was picked up a small number of times. The rearrangement joins TRBV2 to TRBJ2-5, with a tentative D call TRBD1 (6 bases). There are 11 residues in the CDR3. Trimming cost V 7 bases and J 7 bases, with 10 bases left between them. Germline CDR1 reads SNHLY; CDR2 reads FYNNEI. CDR3 DNA sequence: TGTGCCAGCAATTCCAGGGGGACCCAGTACTTC. Encoded protein: CASNSRGTQYF.

This clone showed up just a few times. The chain has TRBV10-2 and TRBJ2-3; TRBD2 aligns across 10 bases. V lost 9 bases and J lost 1; bases outside the gene matches: 1. The CDR3 has 13 residues. From germline, CDR1 is WSHSY and CDR2 SAAADI. CDR3 sequence reads: CASTSGGTDTQYF. The CDR3 DNA sequence: TGCGCCAGTACTAGCGGGGGCACAGATACGCAGTATTTT.

The genes are TRBV28 and TRBJ2-3, with 8 positions matching TRBD1. V dropped 7 bases and J dropped 5; count of bases not matched to a gene: 11. The germline V gene has CDR1 MDHEN and CDR2 SYDVKM. The CDR3 length is 15 residues. CDR3 residues: CASNWGSGGLDTQYF. DNA of the CDR3: TGTGCCAGCAACTGGGGGTCAGGGGGCCTAGATACGCAGTATTTT.

In this sample, this clone turned up a few times. The rearrangement links TRBV28 to TRBJ1-1; D unclear. Looked up from germline, CDR1 is MDHEN and CDR2 is SYDVKM. Trimming cost V 5 bases and J 2 bases, with 9 bases left between them. The CDR3 extends over 13 amino acids. CDR3 bases: TGTGCCAGCAGTGGACGGGCCAACACTGAAGCTTTCTTT. It specifies CASSGRANTEAFF.

V gene TRBV28 combines with J gene TRBJ2-7; D call uncertain. The V end was cut by 5 bases, the J end by 7 bases, with 21 bases between. The CDR3 extends over 15 amino acids. CDR1 and CDR2 from the germline V gene are MDHEN and SYDVKM. The CDR3 nucleotides are TGTGCCAGCAGTCCACCCCTCGGCCCTTTAAAGGAGCAGTACTTC. Its translation: CASSPPLGPLKEQYF.

The V call is TRBV5-6, the J call TRBJ2-7; D possibly corresponds to TRBD1 (6 bases). Per germline, CDR1 SGHDT and CDR2 YYEEEE. V lost 4 bases to trimming and J lost 1 base, with 9 bases between them. The CDR3 loop spans 13 amino acids. CDR3 protein: CASSRGGSYEQYF. DNA of the CDR3: TGTGCCAGCAGCAGAGGGGGATCCTACGAGCAGTACTTC.

This clone occurred a few times. The V call is TRBV10-2, the J call TRBJ2-7; D assignment may be TRBD1 or TRBD2 (5 bases each). V dropped 3 bases and J dropped 6 bases, with 12 bases sitting between them. The CDR3 has 13 amino acids. Germline assignment: CDR1 WSHSY and CDR2 SAAADI. CDR3: CASSDHTGLEQYF. CDR3 coding DNA: TGCGCCAGCAGTGACCACACAGGACTCGAGCAGTACTTC.

The chain links TRBV5-4 to TRBJ2-5; D might be TRBD1 (7 bases). Germline-derived CDR1 and CDR2 are SGHNT and YYREEE (reference sequence). The CDR3 runs 16 residues. V was clipped by 2 bases and J by 2 bases, with 16 bases between them. CDR3 in DNA: TGTGCCAGCAGCTTACCGCCTCAGGGGGGTCAAGAGACCCAGTACTTC. Protein: CASSLPPQGGQETQYF.

Only one count was recorded for this clone. The V and J genes are TRBV28 and TRBJ1-2; D gene uncertain. CDR1 and CDR2 (germline): MDHEN, SYDVKM. This CDR3 region has 12 residues. Trimming stripped 6 bases from V and 5 bases from J, with 10 bases between. The CDR3: CASREDRYGYTF. CDR3 nucleotide sequence: TGTGCCAGCAGGGAGGATCGGTATGGCTACACCTTC.

This clone was seen more than once but under ten times. The rearrangement joins TRBV28 to TRBJ1-2, with D possibly TRBD1 on 5 matching bases. Trimming removed 5 bases from V and 8 bases from J, with 24 bases in between. This CDR3 is 16 amino acids long. Germline CDR1 MDHEN, CDR2 SYDVKM. The CDR3 DNA follows: TGTGCCAGCAGTCCCCCGCAGGGAGCAGTTGTGCGAGGCTACACCTTC. This translates into CASSPPQGAVVRGYTF.

This clone was found many times. The chain links TRBV10-3 to TRBJ2-4, with D hard to call. The V gene lost 0 bases and the J gene lost 8 bases, with 5 bases spanning the gap. The CDR3 has 12 residues. Per the germline V gene, CDR1 is ENHRY and CDR2 is SYGVKD. Here the CDR3 DNA reads TGTGCCATCAGTGAGTCGACTGACATTCAGTACTTC. Its protein product is CAISESTDIQYF.

The rearrangement links TRBV20-1 to TRBJ2-1; D may correspond to TRBD1 or TRBD2 (5 bases each). Germline assignment: CDR1 DFQATT and CDR2 SNEGSKA (reference sequence). The CDR3 is 11 residues long. V was pared by 6 bases and J by 9 bases, with 12 bases between. This CDR3 is CSAWGRLEQFF. DNA of the CDR3: TGCAGTGCGTGGGGACGGCTTGAGCAGTTCTTC.